The 5 T cell receptor beta chains listed next were all sequenced from one sample in a study of blood T cell repertoires in COVID-19 (dated by TCRdb to the early 2020s). Libraries were built with the immunoSEQ multiplex PCR assay. The table comes from immuneACCESS by way of TCRdb, which keeps in-frame sequences with V and J called. Part of the clones is missing from these tables; in studies checked, under half for an unresolved V gene and the rest for unknown reasons. Counted in this sample were about 290,000 clones; approximately 89% of them appeared once. Of the sample, approximately 12% falls within the top ten clones. Sequenced sample: peripheral blood. Receptors were obtained from a woman aged 25 to 45 with COVID-19, enrolled during active disease.

This chain uses TRBV5-1 with TRBJ1-2; D unresolved. V lost 2 bases, J lost 1 base, and 6 bases lay in between. The CDR3 runs 13 residues. The germline V gene encodes CDR1 SGHRS and CDR2 YFSETQ. The CDR3: CASSLTVNYGYTF. CDR3 sequence (DNA): TGCGCCAGCAGCTTAACAGTTAACTATGGCTACACCTTC.

This chain connects TRBV6-2 or TRBV6-3 to TRBJ1-1; D is undetermined. The CDR3 totals 14 residues. The germline V gene has CDR1 MNHEY and CDR2 SVGEGT. Trimming pared 2 bases from V and 3 bases from J, leaving 10 bases between. CDR3 nucleotides: TGTGCCAGCAGTTACGGGTGGAGGGACACTGAAGCTTTCTTT. It encodes CASSYGWRDTEAFF.

The V and J genes are TRBV27 and TRBJ2-7; D is ambiguous. V lost 5 bases and J 0 bases, leaving 17 bases between the germline ends. The CDR3 length is 16 residues. The V gene's germline CDR1 is MNHEY and CDR2 SMNVEV (reference sequence). The CDR3 is CASSPGFRQNSYEQYF. CDR3 bases: TGTGCCAGCAGTCCTGGCTTCAGGCAAAACTCCTACGAGCAGTACTTC.

This clone was seen just once. CDR3: CASSFLAGGDEQFF. CDR3 nucleotides: TGTGCCAGCAGCTTTTTGGCGGGGGGTGATGAGCAGTTCTTC. The V call is TRBV7-7, the J call TRBJ2-1; 8 nucleotides agree with TRBD2. Germline loops: CDR1 SSHAT, CDR2 FNYEAQ (reference sequence). V lost 3 bases and J lost 8; bases outside the gene matches: 6. This CDR3 is built from 14 residues.

In regard to this clone: The junction departs from the called germline gene at one end, perhaps through a read error. The rearrangement joins TRBV28 to TRBJ1-6; no firm D call. CDR3 length: 18 residues. Looked up from germline, CDR1 is MDHEN and CDR2 is SYDVKM. CDR3 in amino acids: CASSLEIHRVSYNSPPHF. The CDR3 DNA sequence: TGTGCCAGCAGTTTAGAGATTCATCGGGTCTCCTATAATTCACCCCCCCACTTT.